This T cell receptor (beta chain) was recovered during a study of liver allograft versus peripheral blood T cells. Across the whole study: Recipients' peripheral blood served as the comparator for T cell receptor repertoires in transplanted livers.

Trimming at V came to 2 bases and at J to 8 bases, leaving 5 bases not matched to a gene. The CDR3 contains 13 residues. Germline loops: CDR1 SGHTA, CDR2 FQGNSA. This clonotype was detected ten times or more. TCRdb processed the reads anew with MiXCR; each CDR3 protein has one entry. Here the sample spans about 13,000 distinct CDR3 sequences, around 18% being singletons. The chain is built from TRBV7-2 and TRBJ1-2; 7 bases line up with TRBD1. The origin of this receptor is a human patient who had a liver transplant. The T cells may partly be graft donor cells. The chain's CDR3 is CASSLSTGLGYTF. Written as DNA, the CDR3 is TGTGCCAGCAGCTTATCGACAGGGTTAGGCTACACCTTC.